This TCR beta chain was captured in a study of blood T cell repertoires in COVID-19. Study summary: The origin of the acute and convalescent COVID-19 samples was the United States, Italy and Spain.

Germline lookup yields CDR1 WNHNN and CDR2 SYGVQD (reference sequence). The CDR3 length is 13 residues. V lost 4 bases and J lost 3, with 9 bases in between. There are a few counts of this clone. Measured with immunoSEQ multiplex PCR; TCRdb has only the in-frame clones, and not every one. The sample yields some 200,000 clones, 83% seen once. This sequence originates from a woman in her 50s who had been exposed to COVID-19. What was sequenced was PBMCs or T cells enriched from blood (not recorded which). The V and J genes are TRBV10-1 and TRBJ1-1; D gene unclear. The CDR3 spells CASSAGSDTEAFF. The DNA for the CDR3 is TGCGCCAGCAGTGCGGGGAGCGACACTGAAGCTTTCTTT.